A selection of T cell receptor beta chains follows, all from one sample in a study of blood T cell repertoires in COVID-19. TCRdb's table, derived via immunoSEQ multiplex PCR, lists solely in-frame clones and lacks some. The sample has more than 70,000 clones, around 83% seen once. The specimen sequenced was peripheral blood. The receptors stem from a woman at least 80 years old in a cohort sampled during active or convalescent COVID-19. Both conserved end residues are trimmed from each CDR3. The order of the fields is V gene, J gene, CDR3 protein.

V gene: TRBV15
J gene: TRBJ1-5
CDR3 protein: ATSRDRVNQPQH

V gene: TRBV15
J gene: TRBJ1-2
CDR3 protein: ATSRDRQGIGYT

V gene: TRBV2
J gene: TRBJ1-5
CDR3 protein: ASMWTHSNQPQH

V gene: TRBV3-1/TRBV3-2
J gene: TRBJ1-1
CDR3 protein: ASSQGGFDTEAF

V gene: TRBV28
J gene: TRBJ1-1
CDR3 protein: ASSSPQGARDTEAF

V gene: TRBV6-5
J gene: TRBJ1-2
CDR3 protein: ASRTQGAYGYT

V gene: TRBV24-1
J gene: TRBJ2-7
CDR3 protein: ATSDPTGQGKHEQY

V gene: TRBV14
J gene: TRBJ1-2
CDR3 protein: ASSQDQFGPGGGYT

V gene: TRBV7-9
J gene: TRBJ2-5
CDR3 protein: ASSLRPLGLVGETQY

V gene: TRBV6-5
J gene: TRBJ2-3
CDR3 protein: ASSSGGLGTDTQY

V gene: TRBV5-1
J gene: TRBJ2-5
CDR3 protein: ASSQYQETQY

V gene: TRBV7-9
J gene: TRBJ2-6
CDR3 protein: ASSKSGQISGANVLT

V gene: TRBV11-1
J gene: TRBJ2-1
CDR3 protein: ASSLMAGGYNEQF

V gene: TRBV5-1
J gene: TRBJ1-5
CDR3 protein: ASSRGPSYGKPQH

V gene: TRBV4-2
J gene: TRBJ2-2
CDR3 protein: ASSRNFVAGVGGELF

V gene: TRBV3-1/TRBV3-2
J gene: TRBJ1-2
CDR3 protein: ASSQAGQGNGYT

V gene: TRBV5-1
J gene: TRBJ1-2
CDR3 protein: ASSGGTPGGDGYT

V gene: TRBV5-5
J gene: TRBJ2-7
CDR3 protein: ASSLVVGLADYEQY

V gene: TRBV7-3
J gene: TRBJ2-2
CDR3 protein: ASSTGTATGELF

V gene: TRBV5-1
J gene: TRBJ2-7
CDR3 protein: ASTEGGDEQY

V gene: TRBV2
J gene: TRBJ1-3
CDR3 protein: ASSESVAGNTIY

V gene: TRBV4-2
J gene: TRBJ2-1
CDR3 protein: ASSQGLAGYNEQF

V gene: TRBV3-1/TRBV3-2
J gene: TRBJ2-5
CDR3 protein: ASSQRGPRETQY

V gene: TRBV5-1
J gene: TRBJ1-2
CDR3 protein: ASSLQGDYGYT

V gene: TRBV3-1/TRBV3-2
J gene: TRBJ2-7
CDR3 protein: ASSLPSSYEQY

V gene: TRBV29-1
J gene: TRBJ1-2
CDR3 protein: SAPGQGSNYGYT

V gene: TRBV10-3
J gene: TRBJ1-3
CDR3 protein: AQARGRGFIRGNTIY

V gene: TRBV5-4
J gene: TRBJ1-1
CDR3 protein: ASSQGWNTEAF

V gene: TRBV10-1
J gene: TRBJ2-7
CDR3 protein: ASSESRGGVGEQY

V gene: TRBV2
J gene: TRBJ2-1
CDR3 protein: ASSGLAGNEQF

V gene: TRBV1
J gene: TRBJ2-3
CDR3 protein: TSSQKKREGPDTQY

V gene: TRBV28
J gene: TRBJ1-5
CDR3 protein: ASSRTGRGNQPQH

V gene: TRBV5-4
J gene: TRBJ1-2
CDR3 protein: ASSWTGIHGYT

V gene: TRBV27
J gene: TRBJ2-1
CDR3 protein: ASSLRIAGGRSYNEQF

V gene: TRBV27
J gene: TRBJ1-1
CDR3 protein: ASSPLGAQKAF

V gene: TRBV18
J gene: TRBJ2-7
CDR3 protein: ASSVGQGHYEQY

V gene: TRBV29-1
J gene: TRBJ1-2
CDR3 protein: SGQGGYGYT

V gene: TRBV30
J gene: TRBJ1-4
CDR3 protein: AWGTGTNEKLF

V gene: TRBV2
J gene: TRBJ2-7
CDR3 protein: ASSSTSGRGLHEQY

V gene: TRBV5-1
J gene: TRBJ2-1
CDR3 protein: ASSQQVYNEQF

V gene: TRBV11-2
J gene: TRBJ2-5
CDR3 protein: ASSSGGGTQY

V gene: TRBV5-1
J gene: TRBJ2-7
CDR3 protein: ASSLGARIYEQY

V gene: TRBV4-1
J gene: TRBJ2-2
CDR3 protein: ASSQDETSGSLTGELF

V gene: TRBV28
J gene: TRBJ1-3
CDR3 protein: ASSFVRAGGNTIY

V gene: TRBV27
J gene: TRBJ1-1
CDR3 protein: ASSKTKGQGATNTEAF

V gene: TRBV6-1
J gene: TRBJ2-1
CDR3 protein: ASSDRLPWYEQF